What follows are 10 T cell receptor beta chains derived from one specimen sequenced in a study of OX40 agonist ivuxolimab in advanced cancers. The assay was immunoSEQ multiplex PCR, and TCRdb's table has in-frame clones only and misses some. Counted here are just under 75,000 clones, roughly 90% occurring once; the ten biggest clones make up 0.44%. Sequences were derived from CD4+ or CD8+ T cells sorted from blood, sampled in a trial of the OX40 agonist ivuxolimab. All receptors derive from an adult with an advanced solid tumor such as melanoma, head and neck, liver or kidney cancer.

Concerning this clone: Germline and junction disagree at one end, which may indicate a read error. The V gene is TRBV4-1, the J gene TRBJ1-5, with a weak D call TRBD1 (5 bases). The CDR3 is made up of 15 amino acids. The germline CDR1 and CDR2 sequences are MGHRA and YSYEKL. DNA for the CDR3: TGCGCCAGCAGCCCGACACAGGTTAGCGATCAGCCCCAGCATTTT. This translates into CASSPTQVSDQPQHF.

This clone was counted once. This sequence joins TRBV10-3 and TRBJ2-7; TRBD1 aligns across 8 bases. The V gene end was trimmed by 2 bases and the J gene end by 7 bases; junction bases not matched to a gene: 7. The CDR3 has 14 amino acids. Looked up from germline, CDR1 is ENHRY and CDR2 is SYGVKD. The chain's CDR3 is CAISERDRIPEQYF. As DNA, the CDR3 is TGTGCCATCAGTGAGAGGGACAGGATACCAGAGCAGTACTTC.

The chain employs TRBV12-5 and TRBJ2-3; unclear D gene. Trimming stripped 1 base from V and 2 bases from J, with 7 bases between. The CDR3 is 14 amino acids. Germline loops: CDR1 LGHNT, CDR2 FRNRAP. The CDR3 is CASGLDTATDTQYF. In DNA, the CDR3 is TGTGCTAGTGGTTTGGACACGGCCACAGATACGCAGTATTTT. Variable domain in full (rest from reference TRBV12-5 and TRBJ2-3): DARVTQTPRHKVTEMGQEVTMRCQPILGHNTVFWYRQTMMQGLELLAYFRNRAPLDDSGMPKDRFSAEMPDATLATLKIQPSEPRDSAVYFCASGLDTATDTQYFGPGTRLTVL.

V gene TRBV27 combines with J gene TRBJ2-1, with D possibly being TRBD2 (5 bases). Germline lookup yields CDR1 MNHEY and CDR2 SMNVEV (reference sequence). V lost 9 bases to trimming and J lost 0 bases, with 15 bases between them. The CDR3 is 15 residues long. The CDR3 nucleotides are TGTGCCAGGACTACACTCGTCAGCTCCTACAATGAGCAGTTCTTC. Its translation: CARTTLVSSYNEQFF.

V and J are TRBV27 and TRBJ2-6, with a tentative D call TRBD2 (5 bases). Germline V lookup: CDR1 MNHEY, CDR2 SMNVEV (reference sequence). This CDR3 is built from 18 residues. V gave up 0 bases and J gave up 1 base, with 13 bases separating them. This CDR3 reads CASSLSARVVSGANVLTF. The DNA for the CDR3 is TGTGCCAGCAGTTTATCAGCGAGGGTTGTTTCTGGGGCCAACGTCCTGACTTTC.

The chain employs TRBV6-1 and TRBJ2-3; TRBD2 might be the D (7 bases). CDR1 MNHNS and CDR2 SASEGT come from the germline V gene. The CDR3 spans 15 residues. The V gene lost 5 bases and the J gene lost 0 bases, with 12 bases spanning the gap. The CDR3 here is CASSRGGLSTDTQYF. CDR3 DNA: TGTGCCAGCAGTAGGGGGGGGCTAAGCACAGATACGCAGTATTTT.

DNA for the CDR3: TGTGCCAGCTCACAGGGGACTAGCGGGAGTTTCTTTGGGACCTACGAGCAGTACTTC. Translation gives CASSQGTSGSFFGTYEQYF. V gene TRBV18 combines with J gene TRBJ2-7; 14 bases fit TRBD2. Germline lookup yields CDR1 KGHSH and CDR2 LQKENI. Trimming removed 4 bases from V and 2 bases from J; junction bases left unmatched: 13. The CDR3 spans 19 residues. Supplemented by reference TRBV18 and TRBJ2-7, the full variable domain reads NAGVMQNPRHLVRRRGQEARLRCSPMKGHSHVYWYRQLPEEGLKFMVYLQKENIIDESGMPKERFSAEFPKEGPSILRIQQVVRGDSAAYFCASSQGTSGSFFGTYEQYFGPGTRLTVT.

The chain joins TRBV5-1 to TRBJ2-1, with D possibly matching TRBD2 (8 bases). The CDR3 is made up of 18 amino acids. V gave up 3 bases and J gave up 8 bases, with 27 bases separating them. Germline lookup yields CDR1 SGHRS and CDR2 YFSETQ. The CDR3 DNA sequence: TGCGCCAGCAGCTCCTCAGGGGGACTAGTTCGGGGCCACCATGAGCAGTTCTTC. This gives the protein CASSSSGGLVRGHHEQFF.

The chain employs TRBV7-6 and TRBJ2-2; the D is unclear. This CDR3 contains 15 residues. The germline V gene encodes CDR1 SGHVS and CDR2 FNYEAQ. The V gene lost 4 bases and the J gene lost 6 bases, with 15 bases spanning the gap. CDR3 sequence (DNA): TGTGCCAGCAGCTCCCAGGTCGGCCCGGCCGGGGAGCTGTTTTTT. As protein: CASSSQVGPAGELFF.

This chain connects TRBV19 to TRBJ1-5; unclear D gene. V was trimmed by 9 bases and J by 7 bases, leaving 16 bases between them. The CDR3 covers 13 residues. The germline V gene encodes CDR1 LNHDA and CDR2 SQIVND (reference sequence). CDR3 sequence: CASRATAPQPQHF. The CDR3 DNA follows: TGTGCCAGCCGGGCTACGGCTCCCCAGCCCCAGCATTTT.